Detailed here is one TCR beta chain. This clone was counted between two and nine times. Which antigen it targets is not known. The sample holds no much larger clone one base away, and base qualities are not on file. All of the isolated RNA was reverse transcribed with the High Capacity cDNA Reverse Transcription Kit, so expressed TCRB transcripts were sequenced. Naive, central memory and regulatory T cell samples underwent deep immunoSEQ sequencing, averaging about 3.57 million total reads per sample. Sorted cells were lysed in RLT buffer, and RNA was extracted using DNase-treated RNeasy Micro or Mini kits according to cell number. Each cell subset was processed on its own to prevent cross-contamination, while patient and healthy donor samples were processed together. The immunoSEQ multiplex PCR was used to amplify TCRB sequences from cDNA, generating 87-bp fragments that spanned the CDR3 region. Amplicons were sequenced on the Illumina HiSeq platform. In the original analysis: Synthetic template baselines were used to correct PCR bias computationally, reads within Hamming distance 2 were collapsed, and singletons that could not be merged were discarded. Reads were aligned against IMGT to assign V, D and J genes, CDR3 length and insertions or deletions at six rearrangement sites. Within each subset, clonotype counts were normalized to sorted cell number, after which true diversity and Gini coefficients were computed with the tcR R package. Repertoire sharing was quantified using the overlap coefficient calculated on TCRB nucleotide sequences. In TCRdb, the immuneACCESS table is reduced to in-frame sequences with V and J assigned. These tables do not hold every clone; where another copy was compared, an unresolved V gene accounts for under half, and the others remain unexplained. Clone size and the V and J calls come from that table; the DNA yielded D and trimming. For this sample the table gives around 70,000 clones, of which approximately 47% were detected only once. The ten largest clones represent about 0.74% of the sample.

This sample was taken from a study of beta chain features in type 1 diabetes (dated by TCRdb to 2016 to 2018). About the investigation overall: No differences in mean age, gender distribution, total cell number or subset yield were found between patients and healthy donors. Across all samples, fewer than 110,000,000 sorted cells were examined, and cell number per subset correlated strongly with RNA yield. The study compared TCRB repertoires of sorted circulating CD4+ T cell subsets between recently diagnosed type 1 diabetes patients and matched healthy donors. Regulatory and stem cell-like memory subsets were isolated from only 8 patients and roughly eight healthy donors, whereas naive and central memory subsets came from all 30 or so donors. Overall study results and their limits: At VDJ recombination sites, patients with type 1 diabetes made fewer insertions and deleted more nucleotides, a pattern implying thymic rearrangement abnormalities. Naive, central memory and regulatory TCRB repertoires appeared more similar among patients than among healthy donors. A moderate but significant shortening of TCRB CDR3 length was observed in type 1 diabetes patients in all four CD4+ subsets. Because the HLA sub-analyses included only small numbers of individuals, any influence of HLA type on TCRB rearrangement was left unresolved. Shorter templates might have been favored by PCR, but patient and control samples were amplified and corrected together, so both groups would have been affected equally by any skew. Sequencing cDNA rather than genomic DNA could over-represent highly expressing activated cells, although activation and CD3 levels did not differ between groups.

From each donor, a single peripheral blood sample of approximately 120 mL on average was drawn into heparinised tubes. A BD FACSAria II was used to sort naive, central memory, regulatory and stem cell-like memory CD4+ T cells with a panel that included CD45RO, CCR7, CD25, CD127, CD95 and CD27. A purity above 98% was achieved for all sorted populations. PBMCs were separated immediately by Lymphoprep density gradient centrifugation and were stained directly, without being cultured. To minimize batch effects, samples were stained and sorted in pairs, one healthy donor with one patient per experiment. The germline ends are 13 bases apart after V is trimmed by 5 bases and J by 3 bases. CDR1 and CDR2 are drawn from the germline V gene (reference sequence): SEHNR, FQNEAQ. The CDR3, cysteine through phenylalanine, is 14 amino acids long. Only CDR3 DNA remains: 42 bases, in frame from the first base.

Here the chain combines TRBV7-9 and TRBJ1-2; confidence is insufficient to name the D gene. Material: central memory CD4+ T cells from blood. This TCR derives from a man aged 25-45 years with type 1 diabetes. This receptor has the CDR3 CASSPGRVDYGYTF. The DNA is as follows: TGTGCCAGCAGCCCCGGGAGGGTGGACTATGGCTACACCTTC.